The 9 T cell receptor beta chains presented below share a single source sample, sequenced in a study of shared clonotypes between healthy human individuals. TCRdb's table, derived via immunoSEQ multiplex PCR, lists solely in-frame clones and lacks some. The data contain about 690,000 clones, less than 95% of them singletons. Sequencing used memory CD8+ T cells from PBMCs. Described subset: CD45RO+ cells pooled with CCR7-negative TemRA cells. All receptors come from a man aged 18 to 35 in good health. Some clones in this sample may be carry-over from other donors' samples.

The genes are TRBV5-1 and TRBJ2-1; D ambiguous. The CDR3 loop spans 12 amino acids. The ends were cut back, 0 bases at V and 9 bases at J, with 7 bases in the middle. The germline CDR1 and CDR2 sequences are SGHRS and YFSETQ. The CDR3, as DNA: TGCGCCAGCAGCTTGGGTATGACTGAGCAGTTCTTC. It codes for CASSLGMTEQFF.

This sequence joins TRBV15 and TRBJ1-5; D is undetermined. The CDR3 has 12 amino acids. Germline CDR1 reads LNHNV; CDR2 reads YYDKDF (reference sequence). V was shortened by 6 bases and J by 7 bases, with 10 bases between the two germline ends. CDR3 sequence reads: CATRGFGQPQHF. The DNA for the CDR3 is TGTGCCACCAGGGGGTTTGGGCAGCCCCAGCATTTT.

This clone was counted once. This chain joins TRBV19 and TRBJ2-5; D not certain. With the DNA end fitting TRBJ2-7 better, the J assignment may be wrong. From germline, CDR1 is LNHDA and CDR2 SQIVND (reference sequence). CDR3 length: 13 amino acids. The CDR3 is CASSISASYEQYF. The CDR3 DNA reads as TGTGCCAGTAGTATCTCGGCATCCTACGAGCAGTACTTC.

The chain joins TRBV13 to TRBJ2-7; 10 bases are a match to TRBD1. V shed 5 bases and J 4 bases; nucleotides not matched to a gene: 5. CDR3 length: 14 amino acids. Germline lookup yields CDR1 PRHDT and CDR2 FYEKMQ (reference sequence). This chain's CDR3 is CASSGRQGAYEQYF. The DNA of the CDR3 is TGTGCCAGCAGCGGCAGACAGGGGGCGTACGAGCAGTACTTC. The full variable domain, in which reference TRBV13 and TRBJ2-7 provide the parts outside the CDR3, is AAGVIQSPRHLIKEKRETATLKCYPIPRHDTVYWYQQGPGQDPQFLISFYEKMQSDKGSIPDRFSAQQFSDYHSELNMSSLELGDSALYFCASSGRQGAYEQYFGPGTRLTVT.

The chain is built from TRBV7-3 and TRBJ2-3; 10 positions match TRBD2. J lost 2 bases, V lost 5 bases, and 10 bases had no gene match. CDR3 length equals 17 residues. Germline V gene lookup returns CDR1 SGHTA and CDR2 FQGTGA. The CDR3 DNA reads TGTGCCAGCAGCCTCTCTCTAGCGGGAGCCCTCACAGATACGCAGTATTTT. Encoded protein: CASSLSLAGALTDTQYF. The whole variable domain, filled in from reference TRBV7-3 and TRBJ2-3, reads GAGVSQTPSNKVTEKGKYVELRCDPISGHTALYWYRQSLGQGPEFLIYFQGTGAADDSGLPNDRFFAVRPEGSVSTLKIQRTERGDSAVYLCASSLSLAGALTDTQYFGPGTRLTVL.

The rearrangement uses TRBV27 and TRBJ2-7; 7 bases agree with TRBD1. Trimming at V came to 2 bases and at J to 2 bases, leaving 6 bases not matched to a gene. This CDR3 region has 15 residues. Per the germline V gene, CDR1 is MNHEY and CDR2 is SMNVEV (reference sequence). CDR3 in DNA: TGTGCCAGCAGTTTAGCCTCAGACAGGGCCTACGAGCAGTACTTC. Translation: CASSLASDRAYEQYF.

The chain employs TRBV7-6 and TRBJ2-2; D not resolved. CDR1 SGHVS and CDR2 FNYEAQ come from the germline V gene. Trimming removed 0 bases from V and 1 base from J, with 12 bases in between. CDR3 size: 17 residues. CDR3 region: CASSLAPGGGNTGELFF. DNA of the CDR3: TGTGCCAGCAGCTTAGCGCCAGGCGGCGGGAACACCGGGGAGCTGTTTTTT.

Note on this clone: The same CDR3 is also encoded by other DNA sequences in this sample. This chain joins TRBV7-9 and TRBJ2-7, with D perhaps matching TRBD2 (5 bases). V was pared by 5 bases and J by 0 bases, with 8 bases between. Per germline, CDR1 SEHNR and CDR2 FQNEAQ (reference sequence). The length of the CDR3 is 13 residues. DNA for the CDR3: TGTGCCAGCAGCCCCAGCGGCTCCTACGAGCAGTACTTC. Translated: CASSPSGSYEQYF.

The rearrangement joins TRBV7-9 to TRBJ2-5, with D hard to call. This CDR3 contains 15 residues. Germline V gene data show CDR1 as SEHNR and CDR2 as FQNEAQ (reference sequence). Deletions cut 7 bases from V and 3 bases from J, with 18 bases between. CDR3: CASTRSGWQEETQYF. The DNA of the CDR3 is TGTGCCAGCACCAGATCGGGCTGGCAAGAAGAGACCCAGTACTTC.